This TCR beta chain was observed in a study of T cell responses to AZD1222 COVID-19 vaccine. This clone was seen once. Antigen unknown. Notes on the study in general: Only six or seven AZD1222 recipients tested seropositive at baseline.

Between the trimmed V and J ends, which lost 1 base and 11 bases, there was a span of 7 bases. CDR3 length: 11 residues. Germline V gene sequence: CDR1 LNHDA, CDR2 SQIVND (reference sequence). Generated by immunoSEQ multiplex PCR, the TCRdb table keeps only in-frame clones and is missing some. The repertoire consists of some 150,000 clones, with approximately 93% occurring once and the leading ten covering 0.7% to 1%. The TCR originated in an adult in good health. The gene calls are TRBV19 and TRBJ2-3; either TRBD1 or TRBD2 may fit D (5 bases each). The starting material was peripheral blood, obtained on day 0 of MenACWY control vaccination. CDR3 amino acids: CASSIVGEQYF. The CDR3 DNA sequence: TGTGCCAGTAGTATAGTGGGGGAGCAGTATTTT.